This TCR beta chain was sequenced for a study of Tregs in tolerant kidney transplant recipients. Study-wide results and limits: Expanding Tregs on activated donor B cells appeared to best identify donor-specific TCRbeta clones. For some patients, primers changed over time, blocking nucleotide-level comparison.

The table lists this clone with a few counts. Its matching antigen is unknown. Sequencing used immunoSEQ multiplex PCR; TCRdb keeps in-frame clones, though not all of them. The sample consists of around 70,000 clones, 80% to 95% of them appearing once. Unstimulated Tregs (CD4+CD25+CD127-) and CD4+CD25- non-Tregs were sorted from PBMCs. Trimming cost V 0 bases and J 4 bases, with 12 bases left between them. The CDR3 contains 16 residues. Germline V gives CDR1 LGHNA, CDR2 YSLEER. This sequence originates from a human donor who received a combined kidney and bone marrow transplant. The V call is TRBV4-3, the J call TRBJ2-2; the D gene is possibly TRBD2 (6 bases). Sequencing used CD8+ T cells from blood, obtained before the transplant. CDR3 nucleotide sequence: TGCGCCAGCAGCCAAGACTTAGCGGTCCCCACCGGGGAGCTGTTTTTT. This translates into CASSQDLAVPTGELFF.